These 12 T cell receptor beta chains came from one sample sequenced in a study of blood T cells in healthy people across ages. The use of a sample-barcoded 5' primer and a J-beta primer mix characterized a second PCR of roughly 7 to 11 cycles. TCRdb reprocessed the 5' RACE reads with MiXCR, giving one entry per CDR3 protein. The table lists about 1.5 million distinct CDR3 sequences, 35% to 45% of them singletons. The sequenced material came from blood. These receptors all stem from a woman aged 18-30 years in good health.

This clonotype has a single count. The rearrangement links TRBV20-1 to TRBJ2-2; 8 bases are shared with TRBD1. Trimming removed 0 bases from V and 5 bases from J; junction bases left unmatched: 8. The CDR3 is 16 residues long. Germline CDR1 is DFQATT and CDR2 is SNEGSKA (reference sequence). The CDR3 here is CSARDRRQGRTGELFF. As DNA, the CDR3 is TGCAGTGCTAGAGATCGTCGACAGGGGAGGACCGGGGAGCTGTTTTTT.

CDR3 in DNA: TGCAGTGCTAGAGACCGGACAGGCCTTCATGGCTACACCTTC. It specifies CSARDRTGLHGYTF. V gene TRBV20-1 combines with J gene TRBJ1-2; 7 bases line up with TRBD1. V was clipped by 0 bases and J by 6 bases; unmatched bases: 7. The CDR3 has 14 residues. CDR1 DFQATT and CDR2 SNEGSKA come from the germline V gene (reference sequence).

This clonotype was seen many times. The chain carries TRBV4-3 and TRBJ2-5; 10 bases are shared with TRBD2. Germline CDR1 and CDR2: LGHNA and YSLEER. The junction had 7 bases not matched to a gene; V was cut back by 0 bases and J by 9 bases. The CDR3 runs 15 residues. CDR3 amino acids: CASSQDFGTSAAQYF. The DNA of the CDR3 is TGCGCCAGCAGCCAAGACTTCGGGACTAGCGCTGCCCAGTACTTC.

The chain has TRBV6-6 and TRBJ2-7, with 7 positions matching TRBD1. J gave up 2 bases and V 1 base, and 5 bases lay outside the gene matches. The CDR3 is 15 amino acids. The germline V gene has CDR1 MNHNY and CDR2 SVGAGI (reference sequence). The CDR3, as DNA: TGTGCCAGCAGTTACTACCGGGACAGCACCTACGAGCAGTACTTC. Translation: CASSYYRDSTYEQYF.

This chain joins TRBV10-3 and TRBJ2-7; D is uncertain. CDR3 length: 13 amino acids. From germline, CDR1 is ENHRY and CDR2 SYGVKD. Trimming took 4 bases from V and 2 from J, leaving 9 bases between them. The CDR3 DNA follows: TGTGCCATCAGTGGTCGCGAGACCTACGAGCAGTACTTC. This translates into CAISGRETYEQYF.

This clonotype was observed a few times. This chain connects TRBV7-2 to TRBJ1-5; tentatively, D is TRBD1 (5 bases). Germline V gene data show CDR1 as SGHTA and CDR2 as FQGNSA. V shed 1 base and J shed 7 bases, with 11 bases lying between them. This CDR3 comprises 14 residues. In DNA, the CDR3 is TGTGCCAGCAGCTTAGAGGCAGGGTACCAGCCCCAGCATTTT. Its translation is CASSLEAGYQPQHF. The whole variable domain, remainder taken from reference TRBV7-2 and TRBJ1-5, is GAGVSQSPSNKVTEKGKDVELRCDPISGHTALYWYRQSLGQGLEFLIYFQGNSAPDKSGLPSDRFSAERTGGSVSTLTIQRTQQEDSAVYLCASSLEAGYQPQHFGDGTRLSIL.

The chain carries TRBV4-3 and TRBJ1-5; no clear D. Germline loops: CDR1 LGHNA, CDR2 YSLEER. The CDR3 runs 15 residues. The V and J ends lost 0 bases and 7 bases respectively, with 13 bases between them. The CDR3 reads CASSQEAQVRQPQHF. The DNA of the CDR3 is TGCGCCAGCAGCCAAGAGGCGCAGGTGAGGCAGCCCCAGCATTTT.

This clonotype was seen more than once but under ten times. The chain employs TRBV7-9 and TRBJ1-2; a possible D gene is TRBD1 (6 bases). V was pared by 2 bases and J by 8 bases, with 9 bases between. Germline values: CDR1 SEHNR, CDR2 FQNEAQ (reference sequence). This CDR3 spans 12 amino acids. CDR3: CASSLTGWGYTF. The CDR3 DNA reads TGTGCCAGCAGCTTAACAGGGTGGGGCTACACCTTC.

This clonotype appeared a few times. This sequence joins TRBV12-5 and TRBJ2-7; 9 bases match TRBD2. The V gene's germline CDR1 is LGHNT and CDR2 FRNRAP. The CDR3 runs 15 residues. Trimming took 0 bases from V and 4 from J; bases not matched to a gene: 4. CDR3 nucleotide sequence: TGTGCTAGTGGTTTGGTGGCGGGGGGGGATTACGAGCAGTACTTC. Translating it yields CASGLVAGGDYEQYF.

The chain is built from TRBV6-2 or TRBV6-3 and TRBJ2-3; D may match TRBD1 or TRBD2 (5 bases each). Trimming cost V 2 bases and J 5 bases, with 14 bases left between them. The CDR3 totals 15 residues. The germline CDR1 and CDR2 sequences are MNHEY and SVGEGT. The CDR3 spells CASSYLTRRGDTQYF. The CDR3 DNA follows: TGTGCCAGCAGTTACCTCACTAGAAGGGGAGATACGCAGTATTTT.

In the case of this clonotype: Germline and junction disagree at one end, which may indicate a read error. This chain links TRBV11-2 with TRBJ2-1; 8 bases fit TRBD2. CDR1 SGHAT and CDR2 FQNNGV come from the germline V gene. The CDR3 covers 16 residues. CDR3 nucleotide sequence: TGTACCAGCAGCGCAACTAGCGGCCCCCAGCCTGGCGAGCAGTTCTTC. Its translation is CTSSATSGPQPGEQFF.

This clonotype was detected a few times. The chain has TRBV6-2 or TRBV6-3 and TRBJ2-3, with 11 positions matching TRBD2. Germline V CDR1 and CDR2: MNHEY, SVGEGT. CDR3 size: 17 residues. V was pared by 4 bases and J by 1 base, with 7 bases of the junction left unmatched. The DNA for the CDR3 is TGTGCCAGCAGTTCCCTCCTAGCGGGGGGTCGCACAGATACGCAGTATTTT. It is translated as CASSSLLAGGRTDTQYF.